This TCR beta chain was identified during a study of read filtering for tumor transcriptome and immune sequencing. From 350 to 500 ng of RNA, a library with molecular barcoded alpha/delta and beta/gamma adaptors was made. One entry per CDR3 protein, called by TCRdb with MiXCR from the reads. The profile covers over 45,000 distinct CDR3 sequences, with more than 20% appearing a single time and 15% to 20% taken by the ten largest. Trimming took 1 base from V and 4 from J, leaving 0 bases between them. Germline V gives CDR1 LGHDT, CDR2 YNNKEL (reference sequence). The CDR3 is 11 amino acids. The sample holds a few counts of this clonotype.

The chain links TRBV3-1 to TRBJ2-3, with unresolved D. Source material: a population of CD138-negative cells sorted from bone marrow. The TCR comes from a donor at least 40 years old with multiple myeloma. CDR3 coding DNA: TGTGCCAGCAGCCAAGCAGATACGCAGTATTTT. Its protein product is CASSQADTQYF.